Below, 15 T cell receptor beta chains from the same sample are listed, as sequenced in a study of Graves' ophthalmopathy and Graves' hyperthyroidism. Investigators amplified TCR beta CDR3 regions from RNA transcripts. HTBI primers were used in a first-round RT-PCR, which preceded a second-round multiplex PCR. TCRdb reprocessed the multiplex PCR reads with MiXCR, giving one entry per CDR3 protein. Of about 380,000 distinct CDR3 sequences in the sample, 15% were seen once. Input material: peripheral blood. These receptors all stem from a woman in her late teens or twenties with stable Graves' hyperthyroidism.

This chain links TRBV20-1 with TRBJ2-7; 8 bases map to TRBD2. Trimming at V came to 0 bases and at J to 6 bases, leaving 10 bases not matched to a gene. The CDR3 is 15 residues long. Looked up from germline, CDR1 is DFQATT and CDR2 is SNEGSKA (reference sequence). CDR3 bases: TGCAGTGCTAGAGATCCAACTAGCGGACCCTCCGAGCAGTACTTC. It yields the protein CSARDPTSGPSEQYF.

At least ten counts were recorded for this clonotype. V gene TRBV2 combines with J gene TRBJ1-1, with 8 bases fitting TRBD1. Trimming removed 4 bases from V and 3 bases from J; junction bases left unmatched: 4. In germline, CDR1 is SNHLY, CDR2 FYNNEI. The CDR3 runs to 14 residues. The CDR3 DNA sequence: TGTGCCAGCAGTGCGGGCAGGGGGCACACTGAAGCTTTCTTT. It translates to CASSAGRGHTEAFF.

The sample holds many counts of this clonotype. This chain connects TRBV11-2 to TRBJ1-4, with D possibly being TRBD1 (5 bases). Germline V CDR1 and CDR2: SGHAT, FQNNGV. The ends were cut back, 5 bases at V and 5 bases at J, with 15 bases in the middle. The CDR3 spans 15 residues. The CDR3, as DNA: TGTGCCAGCAGCCGTGATGGGGCTGGGAATGAAAAACTGTTTTTT. Translation: CASSRDGAGNEKLFF.

This clonotype occurred many times. The V gene is TRBV20-1, the J gene TRBJ2-5; 10 bases are a match to TRBD2. CDR1 is DFQATT and CDR2 is SNEGSKA in the germline V gene (reference sequence). The ends lost 6 bases at V and 5 bases at J; junction bases unmatched: 6. The CDR3 spans 13 residues. Here the CDR3 DNA reads TGCAGTGCCCTACTAGCGGGGTTGGAGACCCAGTACTTC. Protein: CSALLAGLETQYF.

There are many counts of this clonotype. The chain links TRBV12-3 or TRBV12-4 to TRBJ1-5; D remains ambiguous. This CDR3 spans 14 amino acids. Trimming removed 3 bases from V and 3 bases from J, with 9 bases in between. CDR3 residues: CASSFSQNNQPQHF. The CDR3 bases are TGTGCCAGCAGTTTTTCGCAGAACAATCAGCCCCAGCATTTT.

The table lists this clonotype with many counts. V is TRBV6-2 or TRBV6-3 and J is TRBJ2-5; no definite D call. CDR3 length: 13 amino acids. V lost 7 bases and J 0 bases, leaving 9 bases between the germline ends. Per germline, CDR1 MNHEY and CDR2 SVGEGT. The CDR3 here is CASKTVYQETQYF. The CDR3 coding sequence is TGTGCCAGCAAGACCGTGTACCAAGAGACCCAGTACTTC.

This clonotype was observed many times. This chain uses TRBV6-1 with TRBJ1-1; no firm D call. V lost 1 base, J lost 4 bases, and 10 bases lay in between. Germline V lookup: CDR1 MNHNS, CDR2 SASEGT. CDR3 length: 14 amino acids. The CDR3 DNA is TGTGCCAGCAGTGAAGGCCATCGGAGCACTGAAGCTTTCTTT. This gives the protein CASSEGHRSTEAFF.

This clonotype was seen many times. This chain uses TRBV7-3 with TRBJ2-5; D is unresolved. V lost 5 bases and J lost 5, with 12 bases in between. The V gene's germline CDR1 is SGHTA and CDR2 FQGTGA. CDR3 size: 13 residues. This chain's CDR3 is CASSRVVWETQYF. In nucleotides, the CDR3 is TGTGCCAGCAGCAGGGTTGTATGGGAGACCCAGTACTTC.

This clonotype came up many times. The rearrangement uses TRBV12-3 or TRBV12-4 and TRBJ1-1; the D is unclear. V lost 0 bases and J 4 bases, leaving 6 bases between the germline ends. This CDR3 has 13 residues. The CDR3 region is CASSLAGGTEAFF. The CDR3 DNA sequence: TGTGCCAGCAGTTTAGCAGGAGGCACTGAAGCTTTCTTT.

This rearrangement joins TRBV7-2 to TRBJ1-2; 7 nucleotides agree with TRBD1. The CDR3 is 14 amino acids. Germline CDR1 and CDR2: SGHTA and FQGNSA. The junction had 6 bases not matched to a gene; V was cut back by 5 bases and J by 3 bases. The CDR3 DNA reads as TGTGCCAGCAGCCTGGACAGGTTGGACTATGGCTACACCTTC. Translation gives CASSLDRLDYGYTF.

The CDR3 sequence: CASSLWVGGEQYF. The CDR3 coding sequence is TGTGCCAGCAGTTTATGGGTAGGCGGCGAGCAGTACTTC. V usage is TRBV27 and J usage is TRBJ2-7, with D uncertain. With 1 base removed from V and 6 bases from J, the gap between germline ends came to 10 bases. Germline lookup yields CDR1 MNHEY and CDR2 SMNVEV (reference sequence). The CDR3 extends over 13 amino acids.

The gene calls are TRBV11-1 and TRBJ2-7; D may match TRBD1 or TRBD2 (5 bases each). The germline CDR1 and CDR2 sequences are SGHAT and FQDESV (reference sequence). This CDR3 has 15 residues. V lost 1 base, J lost 2 bases, and 12 bases lay in between. The CDR3 bases are TGTGCCAGCAGCTTAGAATACGGGGCCGCCTACGAGCAGTACTTC. It specifies CASSLEYGAAYEQYF.

This clonotype was found many times. The CDR3 region is CASSATGHLGGYTF. As DNA, the CDR3 is TGTGCCAGCAGTGCTACGGGACACCTAGGGGGCTACACCTTC. The chain combines TRBV6-1 with TRBJ1-2; a possible D gene is TRBD1 (6 bases). Per the germline V gene, CDR1 is MNHNS and CDR2 is SASEGT. This CDR3 comprises 14 residues. Trimming shortened V by 4 bases and J by 8 bases, and 17 bases separated the two germline ends.

This clonotype was found a few times. The rearrangement joins TRBV20-1 to TRBJ2-5; TRBD2 might be the D (6 bases). Trimming removed 6 bases at V and 2 bases at J, with 13 bases between. Germline assignment: CDR1 DFQATT and CDR2 SNEGSKA (reference sequence). This CDR3 has 13 residues. CDR3 DNA: TGCAGTGCAACCGGGGACTGGCAAGAGACCCAGTACTTC. It is translated as CSATGDWQETQYF.

There are many counts of this clonotype. The rearrangement links TRBV28 to TRBJ2-5; no clear D gene. Germline V gene lookup returns CDR1 MDHEN and CDR2 SYDVKM. The CDR3 spans 8 residues. The CDR3 loop reads CALETQYF. CDR3 sequence (DNA): TGTGCGTTAGAGACCCAGTACTTC.